This paragraph reports one TCR beta chain. Its target is unknown. CDR3 length: 14 residues. Trimming removed 0 bases from V and 4 bases from J, with 13 bases in between. Per the germline V gene, CDR1 is DFQATT and CDR2 is SNEGSKA (reference sequence). These data are taken from a study of T cells after yellow fever vaccination. Study results and caveats: A small share of clonotypes appeared in both CD4 and CD8 compartments. Contaminants from the bulk population, in the form of abundant clonotypes, could be found in FACS-sorted repertoires. Most clones from primary vaccination were detected again post-booster (around 95% CD4, 88% CD8).

For TCR, cDNA came from 5'RACE template switching, which added a universal primer site and UMIs. TCRdb reprocessed the 5' RACE reads via MiXCR and lists one record per CDR3 protein. The data contain about 73,000 distinct CDR3 sequences, just under 8% of them singletons. The receptor comes from a man aged 25 to 40 who received the YFV17D yellow fever vaccine. Sequenced here: CD8+ T cells sorted from PBMCs, sampled on the day of the yellow fever booster vaccination. The chain combines TRBV20-1 with TRBJ2-7; tentative D call: TRBD2 (5 bases). In DNA, the CDR3 is TGCAGTGCTAGAGATCCGACTAACTCATACGAGCAGTACTTC. It is translated as CSARDPTNSYEQYF.